The next 6 T cell receptor beta chains were all read from a single sample in a study of human CD8 memory T cell subsets. Preparation of the TCR beta libraries relied on UMI-labeled 5' RACE. From the 5' RACE reads, TCRdb lists one entry per CDR3 protein and no DNA. Its clone listing holds approximately 12,000 distinct CDR3 sequences. Sequenced: CD8+ T cells from PBMCs. These TCRs come from a human donor in good health.

This chain joins TRBV6-6 and TRBJ2-1; lacking DNA, the TRBD2 call made by TCRdb goes unchecked. The CDR3 runs 15 residues. Germline V gene lookup returns CDR1 MNHNY and CDR2 SVGAGI (reference sequence). The CDR3 protein is CASSLLAGTYNEQFF.

CDR3 loop: CASSSVKSGSGNTIYF. V gene TRBV7-9 combines with J gene TRBJ1-3; TCRdb picks TRBD1, but there is no DNA to check that call. Germline values: CDR1 SEHNR, CDR2 FQNEAQ (reference sequence). This CDR3 has 16 amino acids.

The chain links TRBV18 to TRBJ2-3. This CDR3 region has 14 residues. From germline, CDR1 is KGHSH and CDR2 LQKENI. CDR3 region: CASSQEDSTDTQYF.

CDR3 protein: CASSWGDFYEQYF. The rearrangement uses TRBV5-6 and TRBJ2-7. Germline-derived CDR1 and CDR2 are SGHDT and YYEEEE. The length of the CDR3 is 13 residues.

V is TRBV11-3 and J is TRBJ2-3; TCRdb's D call of TRBD2 is untestable without DNA. The CDR3 has 15 amino acids. The V gene's germline CDR1 is SGHNT and CDR2 YENEEA. The CDR3 spells CASSSGLATTDTQYF.

This chain links TRBV28 with TRBJ2-1; as DNA is missing, the TRBD1 call by TCRdb cannot be tested. The CDR3 runs 13 residues. In germline, CDR1 is MDHEN, CDR2 SYDVKM. The CDR3 reads CASSITDMGEQFF.